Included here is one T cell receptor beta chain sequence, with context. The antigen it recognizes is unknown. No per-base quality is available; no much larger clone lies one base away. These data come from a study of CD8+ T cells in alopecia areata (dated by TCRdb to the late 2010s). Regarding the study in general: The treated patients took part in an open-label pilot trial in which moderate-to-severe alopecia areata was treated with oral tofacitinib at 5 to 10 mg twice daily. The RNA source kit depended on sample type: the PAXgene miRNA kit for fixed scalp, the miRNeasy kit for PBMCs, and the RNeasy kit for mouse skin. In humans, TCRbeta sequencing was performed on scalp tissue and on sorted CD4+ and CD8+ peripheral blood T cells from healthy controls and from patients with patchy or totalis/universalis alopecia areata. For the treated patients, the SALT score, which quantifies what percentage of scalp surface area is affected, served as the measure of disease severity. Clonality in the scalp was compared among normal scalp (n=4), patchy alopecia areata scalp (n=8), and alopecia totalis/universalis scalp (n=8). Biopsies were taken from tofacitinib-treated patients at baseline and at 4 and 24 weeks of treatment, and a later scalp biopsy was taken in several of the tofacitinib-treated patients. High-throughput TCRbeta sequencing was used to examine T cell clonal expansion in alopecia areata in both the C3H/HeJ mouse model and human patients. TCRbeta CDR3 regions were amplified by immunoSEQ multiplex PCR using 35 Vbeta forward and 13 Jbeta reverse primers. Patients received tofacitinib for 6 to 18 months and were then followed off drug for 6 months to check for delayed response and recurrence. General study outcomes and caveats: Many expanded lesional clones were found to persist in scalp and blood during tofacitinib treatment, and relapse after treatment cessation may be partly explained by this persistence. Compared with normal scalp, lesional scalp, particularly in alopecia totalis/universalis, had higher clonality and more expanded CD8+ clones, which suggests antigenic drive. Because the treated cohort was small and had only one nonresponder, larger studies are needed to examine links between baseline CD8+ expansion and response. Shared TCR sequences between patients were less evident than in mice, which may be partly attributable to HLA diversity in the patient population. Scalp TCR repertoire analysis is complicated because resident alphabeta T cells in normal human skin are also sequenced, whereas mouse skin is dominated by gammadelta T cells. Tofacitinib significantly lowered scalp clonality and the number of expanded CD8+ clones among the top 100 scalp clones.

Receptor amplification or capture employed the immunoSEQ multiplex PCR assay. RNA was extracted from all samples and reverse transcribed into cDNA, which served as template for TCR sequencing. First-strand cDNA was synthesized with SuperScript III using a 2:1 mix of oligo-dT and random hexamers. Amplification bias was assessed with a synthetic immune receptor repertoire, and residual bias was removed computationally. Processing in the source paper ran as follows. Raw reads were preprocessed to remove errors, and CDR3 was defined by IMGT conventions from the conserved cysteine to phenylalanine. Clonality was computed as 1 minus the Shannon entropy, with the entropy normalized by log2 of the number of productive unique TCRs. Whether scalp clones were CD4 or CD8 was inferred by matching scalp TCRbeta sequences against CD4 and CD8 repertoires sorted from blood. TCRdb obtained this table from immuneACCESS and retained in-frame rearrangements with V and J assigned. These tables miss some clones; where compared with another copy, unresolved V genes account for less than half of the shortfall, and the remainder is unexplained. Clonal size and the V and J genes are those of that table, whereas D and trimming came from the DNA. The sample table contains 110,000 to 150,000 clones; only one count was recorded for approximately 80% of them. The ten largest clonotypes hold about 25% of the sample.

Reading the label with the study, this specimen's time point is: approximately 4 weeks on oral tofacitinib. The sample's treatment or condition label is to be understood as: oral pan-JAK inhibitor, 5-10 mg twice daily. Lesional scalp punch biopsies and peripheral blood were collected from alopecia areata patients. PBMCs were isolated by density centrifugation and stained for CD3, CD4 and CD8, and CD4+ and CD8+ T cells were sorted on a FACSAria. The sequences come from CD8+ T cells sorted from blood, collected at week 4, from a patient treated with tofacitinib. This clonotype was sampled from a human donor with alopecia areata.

The nucleotide sequence reads TGTGCCAGCAGCTTATGGGGCTACGAGCAGTACTTC. Translated, it gives CASSLWGYEQYF. In this chain, TRBV13 is recombined with TRBJ2-7, with no D gene named confidently. Based on the germline V gene (reference sequence), the CDR1 and CDR2 sequences are PRHDT and FYEKMQ. V drops 2 bases and J drops 3 bases, leaving 5 bases in between. The CDR3 runs 12 amino acids, cysteine and phenylalanine included. Only the CDR3 portion is preserved as DNA: 36 bases, with reading frame beginning at the first base. With the rest looked up from the reference TRBV13 and TRBJ2-7 genes rather than sequenced, the full variable domain is AAGVIQSPRHLIKEKRETATLKCYPIPRHDTVYWYQQGPGQDPQFLISFYEKMQSDKGSIPDRFSAQQFSDYHSELNMSSLELGDSALYFCASSLWGYEQYFGPGTRLTVT.